A selection of T cell receptor beta chains follows, all from one sample in a study of blood T cell repertoires in COVID-19. Measured with immunoSEQ multiplex PCR; TCRdb has only the in-frame clones, and not every one. The sample shows under 350,000 clones, roughly 90% of them seen only once. Sample: peripheral blood. These receptors were obtained from a woman in her twenties or thirties with COVID-19, enrolled during active disease. Both conserved end residues are part of each CDR3. The D gene is left open where the match is weak. Clone sizes are given selectively: once, few, many, or a class where the clone is expanded.

D gene | J gene | clone size | V gene | CDR3 protein | CDR3 DNA
- | TRBJ1-1 | - | TRBV5-1 | CASSTGRANTEAFF | TGCGCCAGCAGCACCGGCAGGGCAAACACTGAAGCTTTCTTT
- | TRBJ1-2 | - | TRBV6-1 | CASSEAGGNYGYTF | TGTGCCAGCAGTGAAGCGGGCGGGAACTATGGCTACACCTTC
- | TRBJ1-5 | - | TRBV4-1 | CASSQGPAPLPQHF | TGCGCCAGCAGCCAGGGGCCAGCCCCGCTGCCCCAGCATTTT
- | TRBJ2-3 | - | TRBV5-1 | CASSRQIPFVDTQYF | TGCGCCAGCAGCCGACAGATCCCCTTTGTGGATACGCAGTATTTT
TRBD1 | TRBJ1-1 | - | TRBV5-4 | CASSPTGTEAFF | TGTGCCAGCAGCCCGACAGGGACAGAAGCTTTCTTT
- | TRBJ1-5 | - | TRBV5-1 | CASSLRGNQPQHF | TGCGCCAGCAGCTTACGGGGGAATCAGCCCCAGCATTTT
TRBD2 | TRBJ2-5 | - | TRBV28 | CASSPLSSGMKTQYF | TGTGCCAGCAGCCCCTTGTCTAGCGGGATGAAGACCCAGTACTTC
TRBD1 | TRBJ1-6 | - | TRBV28 | CASSFQKDRFSPLHF | TGTGCCAGCAGTTTCCAAAAGGACAGGTTTTCACCCCTCCACTTT
TRBD1 | TRBJ2-7 | - | TRBV9 | CASSVGGRGYEQYF | TGTGCCAGCAGCGTAGGAGGCAGGGGGTACGAGCAGTACTTC
TRBD1 | TRBJ1-4 | - | TRBV7-9 | CASSHRDRVGEKLFF | TGTGCCAGCAGCCACCGGGACAGGGTGGGTGAAAAACTGTTTTTT
- | TRBJ2-3 | - | TRBV10-3 | CAISESGTTSTDTQYF | TGTGCCATCAGTGAGTCCGGGACAACTAGCACAGATACGCAGTATTTT
- | TRBJ2-1 | few | TRBV7-3 | CASSLIGSSYNEQFF | TGTGCCAGCAGCTTAATCGGGAGCTCCTACAATGAGCAGTTCTTC
TRBD2 | TRBJ2-1 | - | TRBV15 | CATSRDGSRENEQFF | TGTGCCACCAGCAGAGATGGCTCGCGGGAGAATGAGCAGTTCTTC
TRBD1 | TRBJ1-1 | - | TRBV5-1 | CASSLDAGQGARAFF | TGCGCCAGCAGCTTGGATGCGGGACAGGGGGCGAGAGCTTTCTTT
- | TRBJ1-2 | - | TRBV6-5 | CASSPYVGHGYTF | TGTGCCAGCAGCCCATATGTGGGGCATGGCTACACCTTC
TRBD2 | TRBJ2-2 | - | TRBV5-1 | CASSLEGIGGIGELFF | TGCGCCAGCAGCTTGGAAGGGATCGGGGGGATCGGGGAGCTGTTTTTT
TRBD2 | TRBJ2-5 | few | TRBV6-2/TRBV6-3 | CASSGLAGVRVETQYF | TGTGCCAGCAGCGGACTAGCGGGAGTTAGGGTGGAGACCCAGTACTTC
- | TRBJ1-1 | - | TRBV6-1 | CASSDASKQPFWNTEAFF | TGTGCCAGCAGTGATGCTTCGAAACAACCCTTCTGGAACACTGAAGCTTTCTTT
TRBD2 | TRBJ2-2 | - | TRBV4-1 | CASSPGRAGELFF | TGCGCCAGCAGCCCTGGGAGGGCCGGGGAGCTGTTTTTT
- | TRBJ1-5 | - | TRBV30 | CAWSDSNNQPQHF | TGTGCCTGGAGCGACAGCAATAATCAGCCCCAGCATTTT
- | TRBJ1-6 | - | TRBV30 | CAWRDSLNSPLHF | TGTGCCTGGAGGGACAGTCTCAATTCACCCCTCCACTTT
TRBD1 | TRBJ1-4 | - | TRBV19 | CASTPGQATNEKLFF | TGTGCCAGTACCCCGGGACAGGCAACTAATGAAAAACTGTTTTTT
- | TRBJ1-2 | - | TRBV7-2 | CASLPYRVEDGYTF | TGTGCCAGCTTGCCCTACAGGGTAGAGGATGGCTACACCTTC
TRBD1 | TRBJ1-6 | - | TRBV2 | CASSEEGASYNSPLHF | TGTGCCAGCAGTGAAGAGGGGGCGTCCTATAATTCACCCCTCCACTTT
TRBD2 | TRBJ2-7 | - | TRBV19 | CASSPRGGLGEQYF | TGTGCCAGTAGTCCGCGGGGGGGGCTGGGCGAGCAGTACTTC
- | TRBJ1-4 | - | TRBV3-1/TRBV3-2 | CASRPSGGDEKLFF | TGTGCCAGCAGACCCTCCGGGGGGGATGAAAAACTGTTTTTT
TRBD2 | TRBJ2-7 | - | TRBV4-1 | CASSPPGLAGSSYEQYF | TGCGCCAGCAGCCCCCCGGGACTAGCGGGATCCTCCTACGAGCAGTACTTC
- | TRBJ2-2 | - | TRBV19 | CASLKAGNTGELFF | TGTGCCAGTCTGAAGGCGGGTAACACCGGGGAGCTGTTTTTT
- | TRBJ2-1 | - | TRBV30 | CAWTPRGGNEQFF | TGTGCCTGGACCCCCCGGGGTGGGAATGAGCAGTTCTTC
- | TRBJ2-7 | few | TRBV3-1/TRBV3-2 | CASSQEGLSSYEQYF | TGTGCCAGCAGCCAAGAGGGACTGAGCTCCTACGAGCAGTACTTC
TRBD1 | TRBJ1-1 | - | TRBV19 | CASSIVTGGLGNTEAFF | TGTGCCAGTAGTATAGTGACAGGGGGATTGGGAAACACTGAAGCTTTCTTT
- | TRBJ2-7 | - | TRBV5-1 | CASSAGQISYEQYF | TGCGCCAGCAGCGCGGGACAGATCTCCTACGAGCAGTACTTC
TRBD2 | TRBJ2-5 | - | TRBV5-4 | CASSRVTSGQETQYF | TGTGCCAGCAGCCGTGTTACTAGCGGCCAAGAGACCCAGTACTTC
- | TRBJ2-7 | - | TRBV6-1 | CASSESPGQYF | TGTGCCAGCAGTGAATCCCCAGGGCAGTACTTC
- | TRBJ2-3 | - | TRBV6-2/TRBV6-3 | CASSLVGKVDTQYF | TGTGCCAGCAGTTTAGTCGGGAAGGTGGATACGCAGTATTTT
TRBD2 | TRBJ2-3 | - | TRBV7-3 | CASSKGLAGGHTQYF | TGTGCCAGCAGCAAGGGACTAGCGGGAGGCCATACGCAGTATTTT
- | TRBJ2-7 | - | TRBV10-1 | CASSDREVPYEQYF | TGCGCCAGCAGTGACAGGGAAGTCCCCTACGAGCAGTACTTC
- | TRBJ1-1 | - | TRBV7-6 | CASSLERYTEAFF | TGTGCCAGCAGCTTAGAACGGTATACTGAAGCTTTCTTT
- | TRBJ1-1 | - | TRBV20-1 | CSARRNTEAFF | TGCAGTGCTAGGAGGAACACTGAAGCTTTCTTT
TRBD2 | TRBJ2-5 | - | TRBV2 | CASRRFSSGRLETQYF | TGTGCCAGCAGGAGGTTTAGCAGCGGGAGGTTAGAGACCCAGTACTTC
- | TRBJ1-2 | few | TRBV4-3 | CASSRTREVGYGYTF | TGCGCCAGCAGCCGCACTCGGGAGGTGGGCTATGGCTACACCTTC
TRBD2 | TRBJ2-1 | once | TRBV28 | CASSSSGRPSYNEQFF | TGTGCCAGCAGTTCTAGCGGGAGGCCCTCCTACAATGAGCAGTTCTTC
- | TRBJ1-1 | - | TRBV11-2 | CASSLESHRATEAFF | TGTGCCAGCAGCTTAGAATCCCACAGGGCCACTGAAGCTTTCTTT
- | TRBJ2-3 | once | TRBV10-3 | CAISYGQLTTSTDTQYF | TGTGCCATCAGCTACGGACAGTTAACTACTAGCACAGATACGCAGTATTTT
- | TRBJ2-7 | - | TRBV18 | CASSPFSGNTPYEQYF | TGTGCCAGCTCACCATTCTCAGGGAATACTCCCTACGAGCAGTACTTC
TRBD2 | TRBJ2-5 | - | TRBV6-2/TRBV6-3 | CASSRSGRETQYF | TGTGCCAGCAGTCGTAGCGGGAGAGAGACCCAGTACTTC
TRBD1 | TRBJ1-1 | - | TRBV5-1 | CASMRQGNTEAFF | TGCGCCAGCATGAGACAGGGGAACACTGAAGCTTTCTTT
TRBD1 | TRBJ2-5 | once | TRBV10-1 | CASSAGQGETQYF | TGCGCCAGCAGCGCGGGACAGGGTGAGACCCAGTACTTC
- | TRBJ2-1 | - | TRBV29-1 | CSVMTYPEQFF | TGCAGCGTGATGACTTACCCCGAGCAGTTCTTC
TRBD2 | TRBJ2-7 | - | TRBV19 | CASSIKTGTSGETYEQYF | TGTGCCAGTAGTATCAAAACCGGGACTAGCGGAGAGACCTACGAGCAGTACTTC
- | TRBJ2-5 | few | TRBV27 | CASSLRGFGETQYF | TGTGCCAGCAGTTTAAGAGGGTTCGGGGAGACCCAGTACTTC
TRBD2 | TRBJ2-7 | - | TRBV28 | CASSLGLAGSSYEQYF | TGTGCCAGCAGTTTGGGTTTAGCGGGGAGCTCCTACGAGCAGTACTTC
- | TRBJ1-3 | - | TRBV9 | CASSVGGRGARGNTIYF | TGTGCCAGCAGCGTAGGAGGCCGGGGGGCGCGAGGAAACACCATATATTTT
- | TRBJ1-5 | - | TRBV28 | CASSKKGVGGNQPQHF | TGTGCCAGCAGTAAAAAGGGGGTAGGAGGCAATCAGCCCCAGCATTTT
- | TRBJ2-5 | - | TRBV9 | CASSVGGTPPETQYF | TGTGCCAGCAGCGTAGGGGGGACTCCCCCAGAGACCCAGTACTTC
TRBD1 | TRBJ2-7 | - | TRBV3-1/TRBV3-2 | CASSQRDRGQYEQYF | TGTGCCAGCAGCCAAAGGGACAGGGGGCAATACGAGCAGTACTTC
TRBD2 | TRBJ2-1 | - | TRBV2 | CASSEGTRSEQFF | TGTGCCAGCAGTGAAGGGACTAGAAGTGAGCAGTTCTTC
- | TRBJ2-2 | - | TRBV6-2/TRBV6-3 | CASSYPSRTATGELFF | TGTGCCAGCAGTTACCCGTCCCGGACAGCCACCGGGGAGCTGTTTTTT
- | TRBJ1-1 | - | TRBV6-5 | CASRQFMNTEAFF | TGTGCCAGCAGACAGTTCATGAACACTGAAGCTTTCTTT
TRBD2 | TRBJ2-7 | - | TRBV27 | CASSSPGLAGPSYF | TGTGCCAGCAGTTCACCGGGACTAGCGGGGCCTTCGTACTTC